This T cell receptor beta chain was captured by sequencing in a study of blood T cell repertoires in COVID-19. The overall study: The United States, Italy and Spain supplied acute and convalescent COVID-19 samples. PBMCs, B-cell-depleted T cells, or T cells were the source of the cDNA or gDNA that made up the material.

Trimming cost V 1 base and J 1 base; bases outside gene matches: 5. Germline V CDR1 and CDR2: MGHRA, YSYEKL. The CDR3 consists of 17 residues. Original methodology: Cell counts per sample came from amplifying reference gene primers. This table comes from immunoSEQ multiplex PCR, and its TCRdb copy is limited to in-frame clones, with some not included. D and trimming come from the DNA, and the V and J calls and clone size come from that table. The sample records about 90,000 clones, roughly four fifths being singletons. This clone occurred once. Input material: peripheral blood. This TCR was sampled from a human donor in a cohort sampled during active COVID-19. The chain employs TRBV4-1 and TRBJ2-5, with 11 bases that match TRBD1. CDR3 protein: CASSQAAGTGGQETQYF. CDR3 bases: TGCGCCAGCAGCCAAGCCGCCGGGACAGGGGGCCAAGAGACCCAGTACTTC.